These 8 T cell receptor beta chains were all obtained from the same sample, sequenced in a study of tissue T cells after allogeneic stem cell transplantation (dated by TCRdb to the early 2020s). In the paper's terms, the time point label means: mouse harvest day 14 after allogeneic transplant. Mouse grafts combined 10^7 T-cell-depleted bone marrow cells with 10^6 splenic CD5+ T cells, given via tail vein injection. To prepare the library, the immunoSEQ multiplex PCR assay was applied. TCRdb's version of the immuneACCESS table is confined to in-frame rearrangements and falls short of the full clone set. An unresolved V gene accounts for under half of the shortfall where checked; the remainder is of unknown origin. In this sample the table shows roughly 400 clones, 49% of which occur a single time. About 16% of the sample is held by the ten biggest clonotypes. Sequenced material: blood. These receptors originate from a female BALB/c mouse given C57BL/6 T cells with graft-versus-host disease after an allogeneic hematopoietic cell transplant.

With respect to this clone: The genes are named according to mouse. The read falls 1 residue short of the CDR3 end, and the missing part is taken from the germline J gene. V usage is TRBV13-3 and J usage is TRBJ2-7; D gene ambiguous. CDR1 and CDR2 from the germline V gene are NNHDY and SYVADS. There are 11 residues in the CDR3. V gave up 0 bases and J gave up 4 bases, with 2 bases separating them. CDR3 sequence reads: CASSDGYEQYF. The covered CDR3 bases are TGTGCCAGCAGTGATGGGTATGAACAGTAC.

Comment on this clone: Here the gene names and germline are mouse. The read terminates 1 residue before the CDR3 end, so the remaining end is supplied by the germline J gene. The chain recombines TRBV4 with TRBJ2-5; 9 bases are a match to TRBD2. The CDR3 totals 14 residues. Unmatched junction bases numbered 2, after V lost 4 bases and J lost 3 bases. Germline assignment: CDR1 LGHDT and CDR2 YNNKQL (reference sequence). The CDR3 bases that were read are TGTGCCAGCAGCTGGGGACTGGGTCAAGACACCCAGTAC. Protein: CASSWGLGQDTQY. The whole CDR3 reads CASSWGLGQDTQYF.

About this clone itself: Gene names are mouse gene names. This CDR3 is CASSLWGRNSDYTF. The part of the CDR3 DNA that was read is TGTGCTAGCAGTTTGTGGGGGCGGAACTCCGACTACACC. The chain recombines TRBV29 with TRBJ1-2, with D possibly matching TRBD1 (6 bases). The read finishes 1 residue shy of the CDR3 end, and the germline J gene is used to complete it. The germline gives CDR1 MSHET, CDR2 SYDVDS. CDR3 length: 14 amino acids. With 3 bases removed from V and 2 bases from J, the gap between germline ends came to 10 bases. The variable domain in full, with the rest retrieved from reference TRBV29 and TRBJ1-2, is DMKVTQMPRYLIKRMGENVLLECGQDMSHETMYWYRQDPGLGLQLIYISYDVDSNSEGDIPKGYRVSRKKREHFSLILDSAKTNQTSVYFCASSLWGRNSDYTFGSGTRLLVI.

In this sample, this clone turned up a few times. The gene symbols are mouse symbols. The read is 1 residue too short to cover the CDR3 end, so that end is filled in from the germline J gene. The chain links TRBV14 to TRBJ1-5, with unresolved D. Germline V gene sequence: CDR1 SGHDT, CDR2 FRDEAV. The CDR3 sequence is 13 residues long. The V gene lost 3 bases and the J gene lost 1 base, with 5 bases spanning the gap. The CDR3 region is CASSSQNNQAPLF. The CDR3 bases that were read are TGTGCCAGCAGTTCACAAAACAACCAGGCTCCGCTT.

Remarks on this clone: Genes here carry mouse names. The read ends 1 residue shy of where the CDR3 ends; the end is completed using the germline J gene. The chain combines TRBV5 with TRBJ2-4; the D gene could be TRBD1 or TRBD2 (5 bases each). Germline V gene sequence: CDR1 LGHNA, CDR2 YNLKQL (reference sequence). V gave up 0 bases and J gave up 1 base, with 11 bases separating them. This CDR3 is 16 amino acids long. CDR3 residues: CASSQDLGAGQNTLYF. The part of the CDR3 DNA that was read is TGTGCCAGCAGCCAAGATCTTGGGGCTGGTCAAAACACCTTGTAC.

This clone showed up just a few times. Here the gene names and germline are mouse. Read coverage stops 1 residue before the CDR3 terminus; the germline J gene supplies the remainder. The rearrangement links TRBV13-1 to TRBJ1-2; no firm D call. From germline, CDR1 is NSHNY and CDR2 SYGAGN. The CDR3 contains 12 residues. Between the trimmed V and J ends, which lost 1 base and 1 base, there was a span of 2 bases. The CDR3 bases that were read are TGTGCCAGCAGTGATCAAAACTCCGACTACACC. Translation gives CASSDQNSDYT. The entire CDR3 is CASSDQNSDYTF.

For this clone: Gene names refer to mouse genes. Here the CDR3 reads CTCSGQGGANTEVFF. The part of the CDR3 DNA that was read is TGCACCTGCAGTGGACAGGGGGGTGCAAACACAGAAGTCTTC. The J gene is TRBJ1-1, the V gene TRBV1; 9 nucleotides line up with TRBD1. The CDR3 end falls 1 residue outside the read, so it is completed with the germline J gene. The trim removed 4 bases at V and 0 bases at J, leaving 3 bases unmatched. The V gene's germline CDR1 is NSQYPW and CDR2 LRSPGD (reference sequence). This CDR3 has 15 residues.

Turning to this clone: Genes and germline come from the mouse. Incomplete CDR3 DNA: TGTGCCAGCTCTCGACAGAACACAGAAGTCTTC. Encoded protein: CASSRQNTEVF. The CDR3 reads in full as CASSRQNTEVFF. V is TRBV12-1 and J is TRBJ1-1, with D uncertain. The read is 1 residue too short to cover the CDR3 end, so that end is filled in from the germline J gene. CDR3 length: 12 amino acids. Trimming left V 2 bases short and J 0 bases short, with 3 bases between. The germline V gene encodes CDR1 SGHSN and CDR2 HYEKVE.